Listed here are 27 T cell receptor beta chains from one sample, sequenced in a study of T cell repertoires in cytomegalovirus infection. No antigen is known for these receptors. TCRdb reprocessed the reads with MiXCR, giving one entry per CDR3 protein. The sample lists 80,000 or so distinct CDR3 sequences; 35% to 45% were seen once. The input for sequencing was CD8+ T cells from cultured PBMCs, taken from culture after CMV antigen stimulation. The receptors shown here come from a human donor in good health (CMV status not recorded). Some clones in this sample may be carry-over from other donors' samples.

V is TRBV5-6 and J is TRBJ2-5; D is unclear. The CDR3 runs 14 residues. CDR1 is SGHDT and CDR2 is YYEEEE in the germline V gene. Trimming shortened V by 2 bases and J by 1 base, and 9 bases separated the two germline ends. The CDR3 DNA reads TGTGCCAGCAGCTTAGGGTCGACCCAAGAGACCCAGTACTTC. Translation: CASSLGSTQETQYF.

As concerns this clonotype: One junction end disagrees with the germline gene, perhaps due to a read error. The chain recombines TRBV7-9 with TRBJ2-3; 9 bases are shared with TRBD2. The length of the CDR3 is 15 residues. Germline V gene data show CDR1 as SEHNR and CDR2 as FQNEAQ (reference sequence). The CDR3 protein is CASSLAGSTTDTQYF. CDR3 nucleotide sequence: TGTGCCAGCAGCCTAGCGGGGAGCACTACAGATACGCAGTATTTT.

The CDR3 coding sequence is TGTGCCAGCAGTTACTCTCGGTGGTCGGATACGCAGTATTTT. This codes for CASSYSRWSDTQYF. The chain couples TRBV6-2 or TRBV6-3 to TRBJ2-3; no clear D. The length of the CDR3 is 14 residues. Germline loops: CDR1 MNHEY, CDR2 SVGEGT. V was cut by 0 bases and J by 6 bases, with 10 bases left in between.

The chain recombines TRBV19 with TRBJ2-1; D gene unclear. V lost 3 bases and J 4 bases, leaving 10 bases between the germline ends. CDR1 is LNHDA, CDR2 SQIVND, per germline (reference sequence). The CDR3 length is 14 residues. The CDR3 sequence: CASSIGISYNEQFF. DNA for the CDR3: TGTGCCAGTAGTATCGGTATCTCTTACAATGAGCAGTTCTTC. The whole variable domain, remainder taken from reference TRBV19 and TRBJ2-1, is DGGITQSPKYLFRKEGQNVTLSCEQNLNHDAMYWYRQDPGQGLRLIYYSQIVNDFQKGDIAEGYSVSREKKESFPLTVTSAQKNPTAFYLCASSIGISYNEQFFGPGTRLTVL.

V gene TRBV4-1 combines with J gene TRBJ1-2; 10 positions match TRBD1. CDR1 is MGHRA, CDR2 YSYEKL, per germline. CDR3 length: 15 residues. Losses at the gene ends were 2 bases for V and 6 bases for J; bases not matched to a gene: 6. CDR3: CASSQIEDRGDGYTF. Here the CDR3 DNA reads TGCGCCAGCAGCCAAATTGAGGACAGGGGGGATGGCTACACCTTC.

The chain uses TRBV4-3 and TRBJ1-2; D is unclear. CDR1 and CDR2 from the germline V gene are LGHNA and YSLEER. V was shortened by 0 bases and J by 2 bases, with 13 bases between the two germline ends. The CDR3 loop spans 16 amino acids. CDR3 sequence (DNA): TGCGCCAGCAGCCAAGATGGAGTTTGGGGAAACTATGGCTACACCTTC. Its translation is CASSQDGVWGNYGYTF.

The chain carries TRBV12-3 or TRBV12-4 and TRBJ2-1; no clear D gene. CDR3 length: 15 residues. V lost 3 bases, J lost 0 bases, and 9 bases lay in between. The CDR3 DNA sequence: TGTGCCAGCAGTTTGGTATGGGGCTCCTACAATGAGCAGTTCTTC. Residues: CASSLVWGSYNEQFF.

This chain links TRBV6-6 with TRBJ1-4; D gene unclear. Germline values: CDR1 MNHNY, CDR2 SVGAGI (reference sequence). Trimming pared 8 bases from V and 7 bases from J, leaving 5 bases between. The CDR3 has 10 residues. CDR3 in amino acids: CASWAEKLFF. CDR3 nucleotide sequence: TGTGCCAGCTGGGCTGAAAAACTGTTTTTT.

CDR3 sequence (DNA): TGTGCCATCGTCGAAGGGACAGCTAACTATGGCTACACCTTC. Protein product: CAIVEGTANYGYTF. V and J are TRBV10-3 and TRBJ1-2; 7 bases match TRBD1. J gave up 0 bases and V 8 bases, and 6 bases lay outside the gene matches. The CDR3 has 14 amino acids. CDR1 is ENHRY, CDR2 SYGVKD, per germline.

Many counts were recorded for this clonotype. The genes are TRBV28 and TRBJ1-1; D is undetermined. The CDR3 is 16 amino acids. CDR1 MDHEN and CDR2 SYDVKM come from the germline V gene. The V gene lost 3 bases and the J gene lost 3 bases, with 17 bases spanning the gap. Here the CDR3 reads CASSLEALPVDTEAFF. DNA for the CDR3: TGTGCCAGCAGTTTGGAGGCCCTACCGGTGGACACTGAAGCTTTCTTT.

The gene calls are TRBV2 and TRBJ2-5, with D unclear. The V end was cut by 6 bases, the J end by 0 bases, with 14 bases between. Germline-derived CDR1 and CDR2 are SNHLY and FYNNEI. The CDR3 is 15 residues long. The CDR3 nucleotides are TGTGCCAGCAGCGCCAACCCCCAGTACCAAGAGACCCAGTACTTC. This sequence encodes CASSANPQYQETQYF.

In nucleotides, the CDR3 is TGTGCCAGTAGCGAGACAGGATCTAGCAATCAGCCCCAGCATTTT. It translates to CASSETGSSNQPQHF. J is TRBJ1-5 and V is TRBV19; a possible D gene is TRBD1 (6 bases). The CDR3 covers 15 residues. The germline V gene has CDR1 LNHDA and CDR2 SQIVND (reference sequence). V lost 6 bases to trimming and J lost 0 bases, with 12 bases between them.

There are a few counts of this clonotype. The CDR3 here is CASSLSEQFF. Here the CDR3 DNA reads TGTGCCAGCAGCTTATCTGAGCAGTTCTTC. V gene TRBV7-9 combines with J gene TRBJ2-1; D not resolved. With 2 bases removed from V and 9 bases from J, the gap between germline ends came to 2 bases. The CDR3 spans 10 residues. Germline CDR1 and CDR2: SEHNR and FQNEAQ (reference sequence). Variable domain in full (rest from reference TRBV7-9 and TRBJ2-1): DTGVSQNPRHKITKRGQNVTFRCDPISEHNRLYWYRQTLGQGPEFLTYFQNEAQLEKSRLLSDRFSAERPKGSFSTLEIQRTEQGDSAMYLCASSLSEQFFGPGTRLTVL.

This sequence joins TRBV20-1 and TRBJ2-6; D ambiguous. The CDR3 has 17 residues. The germline V and J ends were trimmed by 3 bases and 0 bases, with 15 bases remaining between them. Per germline, CDR1 DFQATT and CDR2 SNEGSKA (reference sequence). CDR3: CSASALPLDSGANVLTF. CDR3 coding DNA: TGCAGTGCTAGCGCGCTGCCCTTGGACTCTGGGGCCAACGTCCTGACTTTC.

The chain recombines TRBV6-8 with TRBJ2-7; 8 nucleotides align to TRBD2. The CDR3 sequence is 13 residues long. Germline CDR1 reads MNHGY; CDR2 reads SAAAGT. V dropped 7 bases and J dropped 2; count of bases not matched to a gene: 4. CDR3 nucleotides: TGTGCCAGCAAGTCGGGGGGGACCTACGAGCAGTACTTC. This gives the protein CASKSGGTYEQYF.

The rearrangement joins TRBV7-6 to TRBJ2-1, with TRBD2 identical over 12 bases. The V and J ends lost 5 bases and 5 bases, in that order; junction bases with no gene match: 7. This CDR3 has 16 amino acids. The germline CDR1 and CDR2 sequences are SGHVS and FNYEAQ. The DNA of the CDR3 is TGTGCCAGCAGCCCCGAGCCTAGCGGGGGGGACAATGAGCAGTTCTTC. It is translated as CASSPEPSGGDNEQFF.

The chain couples TRBV27 to TRBJ1-6; no reliable D call. Germline CDR1 reads MNHEY; CDR2 reads SMNVEV (reference sequence). V was shortened by 5 bases and J by 4 bases, with 9 bases between the two germline ends. The CDR3 length is 14 residues. The CDR3: CASSGTSYNSPLHF. CDR3 DNA sequence: TGTGCCAGCAGTGGAACAAGTTATAATTCACCCCTCCACTTT.

V is TRBV28 and J is TRBJ1-5; TRBD1 matches 7 bases. Per the germline V gene, CDR1 is MDHEN and CDR2 is SYDVKM. CDR3 length: 15 residues. V gave up 6 bases and J gave up 5 bases; unmatched junction bases: 10. The CDR3, as DNA: TGTGCCAGCAGCTTCCAGGGGGGGGCCTATCAGCCCCAGCATTTT. Translated: CASSFQGGAYQPQHF.

This clonotype was found a few times. The chain uses TRBV12-3 or TRBV12-4 and TRBJ1-5, with D perhaps TRBD1 (6 bases). The CDR3 extends over 16 amino acids. Trimming shortened V by 0 bases and J by 4 bases, and 13 bases separated the two germline ends. The CDR3 here is CASSLAAGGRNQPQHF. The CDR3, as DNA: TGTGCCAGCAGTTTAGCGGCGGGGGGCCGGAATCAGCCCCAGCATTTT.

This clonotype was counted a few times. The genes are TRBV7-2 and TRBJ2-3, with 8 bases aligning to TRBD1. Germline V gene sequence: CDR1 SGHTA, CDR2 FQGNSA. V lost 1 base to trimming and J lost 4 bases; unmatched junction nucleotides: 4. This CDR3 spans 15 amino acids. CDR3 sequence (DNA): TGTGCCAGCAGCTTAGTAGGGACAGGCCCAGATACGCAGTATTTT. Encoded protein: CASSLVGTGPDTQYF.

V gene TRBV27 combines with J gene TRBJ1-1; perhaps TRBD1 as D (5 bases). The CDR3 length is 16 residues. The V and J ends lost 0 bases and 2 bases respectively, with 13 bases between them. Germline V gene sequence: CDR1 MNHEY, CDR2 SMNVEV (reference sequence). CDR3 sequence (DNA): TGTGCCAGCAGTTTATCGGTGGGACCCGCAAACACTGAAGCTTTCTTT. Translating gives CASSLSVGPANTEAFF.

This clonotype came up a few times. V usage is TRBV7-9 and J usage is TRBJ2-6; TRBD1 is a possible D gene (5 bases). Germline values: CDR1 SEHNR, CDR2 FQNEAQ (reference sequence). The CDR3 runs to 18 residues. The germline V and J ends were trimmed by 7 bases and 0 bases, with 19 bases remaining between them. The CDR3 is CASMMADRHYSGANVLTF. The CDR3 region has the DNA TGTGCCAGCATGATGGCCGACAGACACTACTCTGGGGCCAACGTCCTGACTTTC.

The rearrangement joins TRBV7-6 to TRBJ2-7; D remains ambiguous. The germline CDR1 and CDR2 sequences are SGHVS and FNYEAQ. V lost 5 bases and J 1 base, leaving 12 bases between the germline ends. This CDR3 comprises 14 residues. CDR3 residues: CASSGNPLSYEQYF. The CDR3 DNA reads as TGTGCCAGCAGCGGCAACCCCCTTTCCTACGAGCAGTACTTC. The full variable domain, completed using reference TRBV7-6 and TRBJ2-7, is GAGVSQSPRYKVTKRGQDVALRCDPISGHVSLYWYRQALGQGPEFLTYFNYEAQQDKSGLPNDRFSAERPEGSISTLTIQRTEQRDSAMYRCASSGNPLSYEQYFGPGTRLTVT.

This clonotype was picked up a small number of times. The rearrangement links TRBV6-5 to TRBJ1-6, with D perhaps matching TRBD1 (6 bases). There are 16 residues in the CDR3. V was pared by 0 bases and J by 7 bases, with 13 bases between. Germline assignment: CDR1 MNHEY and CDR2 SVGAGI. The CDR3 spells CASSYSVYRENSPLHF. The CDR3 DNA reads TGTGCCAGCAGTTACTCGGTGTACAGGGAGAATTCACCCCTCCACTTT.

V usage is TRBV4-3 and J usage is TRBJ2-3; possibly TRBD1 for D (5 bases). The CDR3 length is 12 residues. V was shortened by 0 bases and J by 12 bases, with 10 bases between the two germline ends. Germline CDR1 is LGHNA and CDR2 is YSLEER. CDR3 residues: CASSQDRGKQYF. The DNA of the CDR3 is TGCGCCAGCAGCCAAGATAGGGGAAAACAGTATTTT.

Here the CDR3 reads CASSAQTPAEAFF. CDR3 nucleotide sequence: TGTGCCAGTAGTGCCCAGACTCCCGCCGAAGCTTTCTTT. V and J are TRBV19 and TRBJ1-1, with unresolved D. The CDR3 runs to 13 residues. Germline V CDR1 and CDR2: LNHDA, SQIVND (reference sequence). V was pared by 5 bases and J by 8 bases, with 15 bases between.

CDR3 DNA sequence: TGTGCCAGCAGCCCCGGGACCTGGTTCTACGAGCAGTACTTC. This codes for CASSPGTWFYEQYF. V usage is TRBV5-6 and J usage is TRBJ2-7; possibly TRBD1 or TRBD2 for D (5 bases each). Germline CDR1 SGHDT, CDR2 YYEEEE. The CDR3 consists of 14 residues. Trimming shortened V by 4 bases and J by 3 bases, and 14 bases separated the two germline ends.